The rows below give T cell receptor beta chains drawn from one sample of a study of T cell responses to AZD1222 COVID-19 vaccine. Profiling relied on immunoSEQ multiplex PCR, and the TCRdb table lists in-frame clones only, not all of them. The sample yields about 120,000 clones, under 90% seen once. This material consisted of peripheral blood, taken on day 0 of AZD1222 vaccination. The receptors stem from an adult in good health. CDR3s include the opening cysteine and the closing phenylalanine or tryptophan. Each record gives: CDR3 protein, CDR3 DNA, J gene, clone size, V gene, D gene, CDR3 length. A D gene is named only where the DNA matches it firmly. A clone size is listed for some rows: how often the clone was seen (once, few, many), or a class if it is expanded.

CDR3aa: CASSLNREISYNSPLHF
CDR3nt: TGTGCCAGCAGTTTGAACAGGGAGATCTCCTATAATTCACCCCTCCACTTT
j_gene: TRBJ1-6
abundance: NA
v_gene: TRBV27
d_gene: NA
len: 17

CDR3aa: CATQRDRTTYEQYF
CDR3nt: TGTGCCACCCAAAGGGACAGGACCACCTACGAGCAGTACTTC
j_gene: TRBJ2-7
abundance: NA
v_gene: TRBV6-5
d_gene: TRBD1
len: 14

CDR3aa: CASSQQNTIYF
CDR3nt: TGTGCCAGCAGCCAGCAAAACACCATATATTTT
j_gene: TRBJ1-3
abundance: NA
v_gene: TRBV3-1/TRBV3-2
d_gene: NA
len: 11

CDR3aa: CASSHGTGDTGELFF
CDR3nt: TGTGCCAGCAGCCACGGGACAGGGGACACCGGGGAGCTGTTTTTT
j_gene: TRBJ2-2
abundance: NA
v_gene: TRBV4-2
d_gene: TRBD1
len: 15

CDR3aa: CASQGGDQPQHF
CDR3nt: TGTGCCAGTCAGGGGGGTGATCAGCCCCAGCATTTT
j_gene: TRBJ1-5
abundance: NA
v_gene: TRBV28
d_gene: TRBD1
len: 12

CDR3aa: CASSQRSSYNSPLHF
CDR3nt: TGTGCCAGCAGCCAACGGAGCTCCTATAATTCACCCCTCCACTTT
j_gene: TRBJ1-6
abundance: NA
v_gene: TRBV4-2
d_gene: NA
len: 15

CDR3aa: CASSLSSSGTDTQYF
CDR3nt: TGTGCCAGCAGCCTCTCGTCTAGCGGAACAGATACGCAGTATTTT
j_gene: TRBJ2-3
abundance: NA
v_gene: TRBV11-2
d_gene: TRBD2
len: 15

CDR3aa: CASSRESRGNQPQHF
CDR3nt: TGTGCCAGCAGTCGCGAGAGTAGGGGCAATCAGCCCCAGCATTTT
j_gene: TRBJ1-5
abundance: once
v_gene: TRBV27
d_gene: NA
len: 15

CDR3aa: CASSESQGGEQYF
CDR3nt: TGTGCCAGCAGTGAGAGTCAGGGGGGCGAGCAGTACTTC
j_gene: TRBJ2-7
abundance: NA
v_gene: TRBV2
d_gene: NA
len: 13

CDR3aa: CASSHGEQRTGNTIYF
CDR3nt: TGCGCCAGCAGCCATGGGGAGCAAAGGACTGGAAACACCATATATTTT
j_gene: TRBJ1-3
abundance: NA
v_gene: TRBV5-1
d_gene: NA
len: 16

CDR3aa: CASRPRVAVDNIQYF
CDR3nt: TGTGCCAGCAGACCCCGGGTAGCGGTTGATAACATTCAGTACTTC
j_gene: TRBJ2-4
abundance: NA
v_gene: TRBV7-9
d_gene: NA
len: 15

CDR3aa: CASSPRQGEKLFF
CDR3nt: TGTGCCAGCAGCCCGAGACAGGGTGAAAAACTGTTTTTT
j_gene: TRBJ1-4
abundance: few
v_gene: TRBV7-8
d_gene: TRBD1
len: 13

CDR3aa: CATSDPTGTEAFF
CDR3nt: TGTGCCACCAGTGACCCGACAGGCACTGAAGCTTTCTTT
j_gene: TRBJ1-1
abundance: NA
v_gene: TRBV24-1
d_gene: NA
len: 13

CDR3aa: CASSVASYNSPLHF
CDR3nt: TGTGCCAGCAGCGTGGCTTCATATAATTCACCCCTCCACTTT
j_gene: TRBJ1-6
abundance: NA
v_gene: TRBV5-8
d_gene: NA
len: 14